This T cell receptor (beta chain) came from a study of identical twins. Study-wide results and caveats: The same donors were not followed; conclusions instead depended on cross-sectional statistical analysis.

Trimming removed 3 bases from V and 13 bases from J, with 16 bases in between. CDR1 is MNHNS and CDR2 is SASEGT in the germline V gene. The CDR3 runs 13 residues. In TCRdb, the 5' RACE reads were re-called with MiXCR into one record per CDR3 protein. The sample yields more than 1.5 million distinct CDR3 sequences, around 33% seen once. This clonotype was detected only a few times. Its antigen is not known. V usage is TRBV6-1 and J usage is TRBJ2-1; TRBD2 might be the D (6 bases). Sequenced: cord blood. The TCR was taken from a newborn girl in good health. The CDR3 is CASSELLTGDQFF. In DNA form, the CDR3 reads TGTGCCAGCAGTGAGTTGCTGACGGGAGATCAGTTCTTC.